Shown below are 30 T cell receptor beta chains from a single sample sequenced in a study of T cell changes during pregnancy in multiple sclerosis. The method was immunoSEQ multiplex PCR; TCRdb's version includes in-frame clones alone and lacks a portion of them. Of 23,000 or so clones in the sample, roughly 88% were seen once. This specimen was CD8+ T cells from peripheral blood mononuclear cells, taken in the first trimester of pregnancy. Source of these receptors: a female donor in good health, enrolled as a control in a pregnancy study.

The chain joins TRBV19 to TRBJ1-1, with D possibly TRBD1 on 6 matching bases. Trimming took 7 bases from V and 6 from J, leaving 12 bases between them. This CDR3 is built from 12 residues. Germline CDR1 is LNHDA and CDR2 is SQIVND (reference sequence). This CDR3 is CASMGQGSEAFF. For the CDR3, the DNA is TGTGCCAGTATGGGTCAGGGGTCTGAAGCTTTCTTT.

The chain joins TRBV6-5 to TRBJ2-5; 9 bases align to TRBD1. Germline CDR1 MNHEY, CDR2 SVGAGI. With 6 bases clipped from V and 3 bases from J, the junction kept 5 bases outside the gene matches. The CDR3 covers 14 residues. CDR3 residues: CASSTGGEEETQYF. In DNA form, the CDR3 reads TGTGCCAGCAGCACAGGGGGCGAGGAAGAGACCCAGTACTTC.

CDR3 region: CASSLNRGSGNTIYF. The CDR3, as DNA: TGTGCCAGCAGCTTGAACAGGGGCTCTGGAAACACCATATATTTT. The rearrangement joins TRBV5-4 to TRBJ1-3, with 7 bases identical to TRBD1. Germline V gene lookup returns CDR1 SGHNT and CDR2 YYREEE (reference sequence). V lost 1 base, J lost 0 bases, and 1 base stayed unmatched. This CDR3 contains 15 residues.

J is TRBJ1-2 and V is TRBV27; D is perhaps TRBD1 (6 bases). The ends were cut back, 2 bases at V and 6 bases at J, with 7 bases in the middle. Germline CDR1 reads MNHEY; CDR2 reads SMNVEV (reference sequence). The length of the CDR3 is 12 residues. Here the CDR3 reads CASSLAGDGYTF. Here the CDR3 DNA reads TGTGCCAGCAGTTTAGCAGGGGATGGCTACACCTTC.

The chain recombines TRBV25-1 with TRBJ1-3; D is undetermined. CDR1 and CDR2 from the germline V gene are MGHDK and SYGVNS. Trimming pared 6 bases from V and 3 bases from J, leaving 3 bases between. This CDR3 has 11 residues. This CDR3 is CASSHGNTIYF. DNA for the CDR3: TGTGCCAGCAGCCATGGAAACACCATATATTTT.

This sequence joins TRBV5-5 and TRBJ1-5; 7 nucleotides agree with TRBD1. This CDR3 is built from 13 residues. Germline CDR1 reads SGHKS; CDR2 reads YYEKEE (reference sequence). V trimming: 4 bases; J trimming: 5 bases; junction bases outside the gene matches: 3. DNA of the CDR3: TGTGCCAGCAGCGGAACAGGGGATCAGCCCCAGCATTTT. Amino acids: CASSGTGDQPQHF.

The sample holds one count of this clone. The rearrangement joins TRBV27 to TRBJ2-3; 9 nucleotides line up with TRBD2. Germline V gene lookup returns CDR1 MNHEY and CDR2 SMNVEV (reference sequence). This CDR3 comprises 15 residues. With V trimmed by 4 bases and J by 6 bases, 8 bases remained unmatched. In nucleotides, the CDR3 is TGTGCCAGCAGTTCCCGCGGGGGGGCTTGGGATACGCAGTATTTT. It is translated as CASSSRGGAWDTQYF.

This chain links TRBV27 with TRBJ1-4; tentatively, D is TRBD1 (5 bases). V was shortened by 0 bases and J by 13 bases, with 12 bases between the two germline ends. Germline V gene data show CDR1 as MNHEY and CDR2 as SMNVEV (reference sequence). This CDR3 region has 13 residues. The CDR3 loop is CASSLSMQGILFF. CDR3 bases: TGTGCCAGCAGTTTATCAATGCAGGGCATACTGTTTTTT.

The CDR3 sequence is CASSFGSRYEQYF. The CDR3 nucleotides are TGTGCCAGCAGTTTTGGCAGTCGTTACGAGCAGTACTTC. V and J are TRBV27 and TRBJ2-7; D unclear. This CDR3 region has 13 residues. Trimming took off 3 bases at V and 4 bases at J, with 10 bases between the two ends. CDR1 and CDR2 (germline): MNHEY, SMNVEV (reference sequence).

This chain joins TRBV4-3 and TRBJ2-7; TRBD2 might be the D (7 bases). This CDR3 is built from 15 residues. The V end lost 0 bases, the J end lost 4 bases, and 13 bases lay between the germline ends. Germline values: CDR1 LGHNA, CDR2 YSLEER. The CDR3 bases are TGCGCCAGCAGCCAAGAGTGGAGGGGGGGATACGAGCAGTACTTC. Translating gives CASSQEWRGGYEQYF.

This clone was observed a few times. The chain recombines TRBV7-8 with TRBJ2-3; 9 positions match TRBD2. This CDR3 spans 16 amino acids. Germline CDR1 is SGHVS and CDR2 is FQNEAQ. V was clipped by 5 bases and J by 1 base; unmatched bases: 7. The CDR3 here is CASSLWVAGGTDTQYF. The DNA of the CDR3 is TGTGCCAGCAGCCTCTGGGTAGCGGGGGGCACAGATACGCAGTATTTT.

The chain combines TRBV19 with TRBJ2-3, with D possibly matching TRBD1 (5 bases). This CDR3 spans 13 amino acids. Germline lookup yields CDR1 LNHDA and CDR2 SQIVND (reference sequence). With 3 bases removed from V and 6 bases from J, the gap between germline ends came to 10 bases. The CDR3 nucleotides are TGTGCCAGTAGTATTGACAGTCCGGATACGCAGTATTTT. It yields the protein CASSIDSPDTQYF.

The chain has TRBV7-9 and TRBJ2-7; possible D gene TRBD2, 6 bases. Trimming left V 7 bases short and J 2 bases short, with 9 bases between. CDR1 SEHNR and CDR2 FQNEAQ come from the germline V gene (reference sequence). CDR3 length: 12 amino acids. DNA of the CDR3: TGTGCCAGCACCGGGGGTACCTACGAGCAGTACTTC. As protein: CASTGGTYEQYF.

The CDR3 DNA follows: TGTGCCAGCAGTTTGTTACTAGCGGGGGGGATCTACACAGATACGCAGTATTTT. Residues: CASSLLLAGGIYTDTQYF. V gene TRBV28 combines with J gene TRBJ2-3; 13 bases are a match to TRBD2. Germline V CDR1 and CDR2: MDHEN, SYDVKM. Trimming took 3 bases from V and 2 from J; bases not matched to a gene: 8. This CDR3 contains 18 residues.

The rearrangement joins TRBV7-9 to TRBJ1-1; D might be TRBD1 (6 bases). Trimming pared 5 bases from V and 4 bases from J, leaving 8 bases between. Looked up from germline, CDR1 is SEHNR and CDR2 is FQNEAQ (reference sequence). The CDR3 is 12 amino acids. As DNA, the CDR3 is TGTGCCAGCAGCAGGGGGGGCACTGAAGCTTTCTTT. Residues: CASSRGGTEAFF.

V is TRBV7-9 and J is TRBJ2-2; 8 bases line up with TRBD1. Germline V gene lookup returns CDR1 SEHNR and CDR2 FQNEAQ (reference sequence). CDR3 size: 16 residues. Germline trimming cut 4 bases from V and 8 bases from J; bases unmatched to any gene: 12. CDR3 bases: TGTGCCAGCAGCTCCTCCGGGACAGGACCCCAAGGGGAGCTGTTTTTT. Its translation is CASSSSGTGPQGELFF.

The chain employs TRBV2 and TRBJ2-3; D gene unclear. CDR3 length: 13 amino acids. V gave up 0 bases and J gave up 5 bases, with 6 bases separating them. The V gene's germline CDR1 is SNHLY and CDR2 FYNNEI. The CDR3 DNA reads TGTGCCAGCAGTGAAGCGCCCGGAGATACGCAGTATTTT. It codes for CASSEAPGDTQYF.

This clone was counted only a few times. The rearrangement joins TRBV14 to TRBJ2-1, with 7 bases lining up with TRBD1. J gave up 5 bases and V 2 bases, and 6 bases lay outside the gene matches. CDR3 length: 15 amino acids. The germline V gene has CDR1 SGHDN and CDR2 FVKESK. The DNA of the CDR3 is TGTGCCAGCAGCCAAATGACAGGGTTTGACAATGAGCAGTTCTTC. Residues: CASSQMTGFDNEQFF.

The chain employs TRBV28 and TRBJ1-6; D uncertain. Per the germline V gene, CDR1 is MDHEN and CDR2 is SYDVKM. The CDR3 spans 13 residues. Trimming removed 2 bases from V and 7 bases from J, with 6 bases in between. CDR3 DNA sequence: TGTGCCAGCAGTTTAACTCCCAATTCACCCCTCCACTTT. Its protein product is CASSLTPNSPLHF.

Turning to this clone: Its ends do not fully match the called genes, so a read error is possible. V is TRBV13 and J is TRBJ1-2, with D possibly matching TRBD1 (5 bases). Looked up from germline, CDR1 is PRHDT and CDR2 is FYEKMQ (reference sequence). This CDR3 is built from 11 residues. CDR3 residues: CASSLVRTPSF. The DNA of the CDR3 is TGTGCCAGCAGCTTAGTTAGGACACCTTCCTTC.

The chain employs TRBV13 and TRBJ2-7; D is undetermined. The CDR3 consists of 11 residues. Germline-derived CDR1 and CDR2 are PRHDT and FYEKMQ (reference sequence). V was cut by 4 bases and J by 6 bases, with 7 bases left in between. CDR3 DNA: TGTGCCAGCAGCTCCCTAGGCGAGCAGTACTTC. Its protein is CASSSLGEQYF.

The count of this clone is one. The chain employs TRBV6-1 and TRBJ1-1; TRBD1 might be the D (5 bases). The CDR3 has 12 residues. CDR1 and CDR2 (germline): MNHNS, SASEGT. Trimming stripped 10 bases from V and 7 bases from J, with 16 bases between. The CDR3 sequence is CATMHLGREAFF. In DNA, the CDR3 is TGTGCCACCATGCATTTGGGGCGTGAAGCTTTCTTT.

The chain has TRBV7-9 and TRBJ2-7, with D possibly TRBD1 on 6 matching bases. Germline CDR1 is SEHNR and CDR2 is FQNEAQ (reference sequence). Trimming left V 5 bases short and J 2 bases short, with 19 bases between. The CDR3 covers 16 residues. This CDR3 is CASSHLGGRQPYEQYF. The CDR3 DNA follows: TGTGCCAGCAGCCACCTAGGGGGACGACAACCCTACGAGCAGTACTTC.

The J gene is TRBJ2-5, the V gene TRBV6-1; 7 bases are shared with TRBD1. The tail of the sequence fits TRBJ2-7 better, so the J call may be wrong. The CDR3 spans 15 residues. The germline V gene has CDR1 MNHNS and CDR2 SASEGT. CDR3 DNA sequence: TGTGCCAGCAGTGAAGCGGACAGGATGGCCTACGAGCAGTACTTC. Residues: CASSEADRMAYEQYF.

The chain employs TRBV28 and TRBJ1-6; maybe TRBD1 (5 bases). The germline V gene encodes CDR1 MDHEN and CDR2 SYDVKM. V was cut by 7 bases and J by 5 bases, with 15 bases left in between. This CDR3 has 15 residues. Here the CDR3 reads CASNAPGLDNSPLHF. DNA for the CDR3: TGTGCCAGCAACGCCCCGGGACTGGATAATTCACCCCTCCACTTT.

Judged by abundance, this clone is medium-sized. The gene calls are TRBV6-5 and TRBJ1-5; D is undetermined. Per the germline V gene, CDR1 is MNHEY and CDR2 is SVGAGI. V lost 6 bases and J 4 bases, leaving 10 bases between the germline ends. The CDR3 runs 13 residues. The CDR3 loop reads CASRAGFNQPQHF. The CDR3 nucleotides read TGTGCCAGCAGGGCGGGTTTTAATCAGCCCCAGCATTTT.

The chain recombines TRBV27 with TRBJ1-2, with D hard to call. The CDR3 has 13 amino acids. Germline CDR1 and CDR2: MNHEY and SMNVEV (reference sequence). Trimming stripped 6 bases from V and 2 bases from J, with 10 bases between. The DNA of the CDR3 is TGTGCCAGCAGCCTGACACTCAACTATGGCTACACCTTC. Amino acids: CASSLTLNYGYTF.

The gene calls are TRBV27 and TRBJ2-7; D uncertain. Per germline, CDR1 MNHEY and CDR2 SMNVEV (reference sequence). CDR3 size: 14 residues. V lost 3 bases to trimming and J lost 0 bases, with 9 bases between them. The CDR3 sequence: CASSFTAASYEQYF. CDR3 in DNA: TGTGCCAGCAGTTTTACCGCGGCCTCCTACGAGCAGTACTTC.

The gene calls are TRBV27 and TRBJ2-7, with D possibly matching TRBD2 (6 bases). The V end lost 5 bases, the J end lost 4 bases, and 18 bases lay between the germline ends. From germline, CDR1 is MNHEY and CDR2 SMNVEV (reference sequence). The CDR3 length is 15 residues. CDR3 sequence (DNA): TGTGCCAGCAGTGGGGGGAATGGCCTTCAGTACGAGCAGTACTTC. Amino acids: CASSGGNGLQYEQYF.

This chain joins TRBV2 and TRBJ1-1; D not certain. The ends were cut back, 4 bases at V and 0 bases at J, with 12 bases in the middle. The length of the CDR3 is 15 residues. The germline gives CDR1 SNHLY, CDR2 FYNNEI. The chain's CDR3 is CASSGRETMNTEAFF. The DNA for the CDR3 is TGTGCCAGCAGTGGAAGGGAGACCATGAACACTGAAGCTTTCTTT. Full variable domain (remainder filled in from reference TRBV2 and TRBJ1-1): EPEVTQTPSHQVTQMGQEVILRCVPISNHLYFYWYRQILGQKVEFLVSFYNNEISEKSEIFDDQFSVERPDGSNFTLKIRSTKLEDSAMYFCASSGRETMNTEAFFGQGTRLTVV.